The 4 T cell receptor beta chains below come from one sample, sequenced in a study of T cell responses to AZD1222 COVID-19 vaccine. The assay was immunoSEQ multiplex PCR, and TCRdb's table has in-frame clones only and misses some. The data contain 120,000 or so clones, 88% of them singletons. The sample here was peripheral blood, taken on day 0 of AZD1222 vaccination. These TCRs come from an adult in good health.

The chain employs TRBV7-9 and TRBJ2-1; no definite D call. V lost 5 bases, J lost 9 bases, and 11 bases lay in between. Per germline, CDR1 SEHNR and CDR2 FQNEAQ (reference sequence). CDR3 length: 12 amino acids. As DNA, the CDR3 is TGTGCCAGCAGCCCCCCCCCGGGTGAGCAGTTCTTC. This translates into CASSPPPGEQFF.

This clone occurred a few times. The V call is TRBV12-5, the J call TRBJ2-1; no definite D call. In germline, CDR1 is LGHNT, CDR2 FRNRAP. The CDR3 contains 14 residues. Trimming stripped 2 bases from V and 8 bases from J, with 13 bases between. The CDR3 bases are TGTGCTAGTGGTTTGACCATGATGGGTTATGAGCAGTTCTTC. Translating gives CASGLTMMGYEQFF.

This chain connects TRBV12-5 to TRBJ1-5; possible D gene TRBD1, 5 bases. The germline CDR1 and CDR2 sequences are LGHNT and FRNRAP. The CDR3 loop spans 15 amino acids. V lost 9 bases, J lost 6 bases, and 21 bases lay in between. CDR3 nucleotide sequence: TGTGCTAGAGGGTTGTGGCAGGGACCTGGTCAGCCCCAGCATTTT. Protein sequence: CARGLWQGPGQPQHF.

The sample holds a few counts of this clone. This sequence joins TRBV4-2 and TRBJ1-6; TRBD1 aligns across 8 bases. Per germline, CDR1 LGHNA and CDR2 YNFKEQ. V trimming: 0 bases; J trimming: 6 bases; junction bases outside the gene matches: 10. The CDR3 has 18 residues. The DNA of the CDR3 is TGTGCCAGCAGCCAAGATTGGCAGGGGGCGAGGCGTAATTCACCCCTCCACTTT. Amino acids: CASSQDWQGARRNSPLHF.